The text below deals with one T cell receptor (beta chain). The data belong to a study of blood T cell repertoires in COVID-19. On the study more broadly: The United States, Italy and Spain supplied acute and convalescent COVID-19 samples.

With 11 bases removed from V and 6 bases from J, the gap between germline ends came to 13 bases. The CDR3 is made up of 11 amino acids. Germline V gives CDR1 MDHEN, CDR2 SYDVKM. The table came from immunoSEQ multiplex PCR; TCRdb's copy has only in-frame clones and leaves some out. This table holds more than 30,000 clones, approximately 86% found once. The V and J genes are TRBV28 and TRBJ1-2; perhaps TRBD1 as D (6 bases). The sequence was collected from a woman over 75 with active or convalescent COVID-19. Sequences were obtained from peripheral blood. CDR3 in DNA: TGTGCCGTTGGTAGGACAGATGGCTACACCTTC. This encodes CAVGRTDGYTF.